The next 21 T cell receptor beta chains were all read from a single sample in a study of blood T cell repertoires in COVID-19. The protocol was immunoSEQ multiplex PCR, while the TCRdb copy is restricted to in-frame clones and leaves out a portion. The sample gives some 200,000 clones, around 84% of which show up once; more than 9% is in the top ten. Sequenced sample: peripheral blood. Receptors originate from a woman aged 80 or older with COVID-19, enrolled during active disease.

This clone was recorded only once. This chain links TRBV30 with TRBJ1-3; D is undetermined. V was cut by 4 bases and J by 1 base, with 11 bases left in between. The length of the CDR3 is 14 residues. The germline CDR1 and CDR2 sequences are GTSNPN and SVGIG (reference sequence). CDR3 nucleotides: TGTGCCTGGAACGCAGCAGGATCTGGAAACACCATATATTTT. Amino acid sequence: CAWNAAGSGNTIYF.

The chain uses TRBV5-1 and TRBJ2-1; TRBD2 agrees at 12 bases. CDR3 size: 15 residues. J lost 4 bases, V lost 4 bases, and 3 bases had no gene match. The germline CDR1 and CDR2 sequences are SGHRS and YFSETQ. CDR3 in amino acids: CASSIGTSGYNEQFF. The CDR3 DNA is TGCGCCAGCAGCATCGGGACTAGCGGGTACAATGAGCAGTTCTTC. The whole variable domain, remainder taken from reference TRBV5-1 and TRBJ2-1, is KAGVTQTPRYLIKTRGQQVTLSCSPISGHRSVSWYQQTPGQGLQFLFEYFSETQRNKGNFPGRFSGRQFSNSRSEMNVSTLELGDSALYLCASSIGTSGYNEQFFGPGTRLTVL.

The CDR3 protein is CASSYRDRGSYEQYF. CDR3 coding DNA: TGTGCCAGCAGCTACCGGGACAGGGGTTCCTACGAGCAGTACTTC. The gene calls are TRBV5-4 and TRBJ2-7; TRBD1 agrees at 10 bases. Germline V gene sequence: CDR1 SGHNT, CDR2 YYREEE (reference sequence). The V gene end was trimmed by 3 bases and the J gene end by 1 base; junction bases not matched to a gene: 4. The CDR3 sequence is 15 residues long. Filled out from reference TRBV5-4 and TRBJ2-7, the complete variable domain reads ETGVTQSPTHLIKTRGQQVTLRCSSQSGHNTVSWYQQALGQGPQFIFQYYREEENGRGNFPPRFSGLQFPNYSSELNVNALELDDSALYLCASSYRDRGSYEQYFGPGTRLTVT.

The genes are TRBV4-2 and TRBJ2-3, with 7 bases lining up with TRBD2. The J segment lost 2 bases and the V segment lost 3 bases, leaving 11 bases of the junction unmatched. This CDR3 is 17 amino acids long. CDR1 LGHNA and CDR2 YNFKEQ come from the germline V gene. The CDR3 here is CASSHPIAGKNTDTQYF. CDR3 DNA: TGTGCCAGCAGCCATCCTATAGCGGGCAAGAACACAGATACGCAGTATTTT.

This chain links TRBV28 with TRBJ2-7, with 7 bases lining up with TRBD1. This CDR3 is built from 14 residues. The trim removed 5 bases at V and 2 bases at J, leaving 6 bases unmatched. Germline assignment: CDR1 MDHEN and CDR2 SYDVKM. In DNA form, the CDR3 reads TGTGCCAGCAGTCGAGGGGACAGCACCTACGAGCAGTACGTC. This encodes CASSRGDSTYEQYV.

Of note for this clone: A read error may account for a junction end that differs from germline. The chain carries TRBV5-1 and TRBJ2-2, with a weak D call TRBD1 (6 bases). This CDR3 spans 14 amino acids. Germline CDR1 is SGHRS and CDR2 is YFSETQ. CDR3 loop: CASSSGTNTRELFF. The CDR3 bases are TGCGCCAGCAGCTCAGGGACAAACACCAGGGAGCTGTTTTTT.

The chain is built from TRBV27 and TRBJ2-5; TRBD2 matches at 12 bases. V shed 0 bases, J shed 5 bases, and the junction held 4 bases outside the gene matches. The CDR3 is 16 residues long. Germline assignment: CDR1 MNHEY and CDR2 SMNVEV (reference sequence). In DNA, the CDR3 is TGTGCCAGCAGTTTATCGCCCCTAGCGGGGGGGGAGACCCAGTACTTC. Its translation: CASSLSPLAGGETQYF.

The gene calls are TRBV14 and TRBJ2-2; 9 positions match TRBD1. Per germline, CDR1 SGHDN and CDR2 FVKESK. There are 15 residues in the CDR3. The J segment lost 7 bases and the V segment lost 1 base, leaving 4 bases of the junction unmatched. The CDR3 sequence is CASSQVTGGIGELFF. In DNA, the CDR3 is TGTGCCAGCAGCCAAGTAACAGGGGGCATCGGGGAGCTGTTTTTT.

The CDR3 is CASDRVGGGPYYEQYF. CDR3 DNA sequence: TGTGCCAGTGATAGGGTCGGCGGGGGGCCTTACTACGAGCAGTACTTC. V usage is TRBV19 and J usage is TRBJ2-7; 8 nucleotides agree with TRBD2. CDR1 and CDR2 (germline): LNHDA, SQIVND (reference sequence). The J segment lost 3 bases and the V segment lost 8 bases, leaving 15 bases of the junction unmatched. CDR3 length: 16 residues.

The genes are TRBV18 and TRBJ2-7, with 8 bases lining up with TRBD2. The CDR3 sequence is 14 residues long. Germline loops: CDR1 KGHSH, CDR2 LQKENI. With 5 bases clipped from V and 2 bases from J, the junction kept 5 bases outside the gene matches. The CDR3 reads CASSTAGGTYEQYF. Written as DNA, the CDR3 is TGTGCCAGCTCAACGGCGGGGGGAACCTACGAGCAGTACTTC.

This clone has only a few counts. The chain is built from TRBV29-1 and TRBJ1-3; no clear D gene. In germline, CDR1 is SQVTM, CDR2 ANQGSEA. This CDR3 spans 12 amino acids. The chain's CDR3 is CTRGGYGNTIYF. The CDR3 coding sequence is TGCACCAGAGGAGGGTATGGAAACACCATATATTTT.

The chain carries TRBV6-5 and TRBJ1-3, with 7 bases aligning to TRBD1. V lost 6 bases, J lost 4 bases, and 6 bases stayed unmatched. The CDR3 is made up of 14 amino acids. From germline, CDR1 is MNHEY and CDR2 SVGAGI. The CDR3 DNA sequence: TGTGCCAGCAGAGCGACAGGGTACGGAAACACCATATATTTT. The encoded protein is CASRATGYGNTIYF.

The genes are TRBV6-1 and TRBJ1-3, with D possibly matching TRBD1 (5 bases). Germline V gene data show CDR1 as MNHNS and CDR2 as SASEGT. Trimming took off 2 bases at V and 4 bases at J, with 15 bases between the two ends. There are 16 residues in the CDR3. The CDR3 loop is CASSELSRGRGNTIYF. CDR3 nucleotide sequence: TGTGCCAGCAGTGAATTGAGTAGGGGTAGAGGAAACACCATATATTTT.

The chain carries TRBV5-1 and TRBJ2-2; TRBD1 is a possible D gene (6 bases). The CDR3 spans 15 residues. The ends were cut back, 3 bases at V and 0 bases at J, with 9 bases in the middle. Per germline, CDR1 SGHRS and CDR2 YFSETQ. CDR3 nucleotides: TGCGCCAGCAGCTCCGGGACAACGAACACCGGGGAGCTGTTTTTT. Its protein is CASSSGTTNTGELFF.

The rearrangement joins TRBV10-3 to TRBJ2-7, with D possibly TRBD1 on 5 matching bases. The CDR3 covers 15 residues. Germline V gene lookup returns CDR1 ENHRY and CDR2 SYGVKD. The germline V and J ends were trimmed by 0 bases and 0 bases, with 9 bases remaining between them. The CDR3 DNA reads TGTGCCATCAGTGAGTCGAAGACAGCCTCCTACGAGCAGTACTTC. Translation gives CAISESKTASYEQYF.

The J gene is TRBJ2-3, the V gene TRBV29-1, with D possibly being TRBD1 (6 bases). The CDR3 is 14 amino acids. Looked up from germline, CDR1 is SQVTM and CDR2 is ANQGSEA. Trimming shortened V by 6 bases and J by 1 base, and 14 bases separated the two germline ends. CDR3 sequence reads: CSVATEGGTDTQYF. In nucleotides, the CDR3 is TGCAGCGTGGCCACCGAGGGGGGCACAGATACGCAGTATTTT.

This clone was observed a single time. The gene calls are TRBV24-1 and TRBJ2-2; D might be TRBD1 (5 bases). In germline, CDR1 is KGHDR, CDR2 SFDVKD. CDR3 length: 14 amino acids. V dropped 5 bases and J dropped 3 bases, with 9 bases sitting between them. The CDR3: CATSGLGDTGELFF. For the CDR3, the DNA is TGTGCCACCAGTGGCCTAGGGGACACCGGGGAGCTGTTTTTT.

The CDR3 DNA is TGCGCCAGCAGTGAGTCAGGAGGTGAAGCTTTCTTT. It is translated as CASSESGGEAFF. V is TRBV10-2 and J is TRBJ1-1, with unresolved D. The germline V gene has CDR1 WSHSY and CDR2 SAAADI. V gave up 0 bases and J gave up 7 bases, with 6 bases separating them. The CDR3 has 12 amino acids.

The chain employs TRBV7-9 and TRBJ2-5; D call uncertain. Germline V gene lookup returns CDR1 SEHNR and CDR2 FQNEAQ (reference sequence). The CDR3 sequence is 14 residues long. The V gene lost 5 bases and the J gene lost 5 bases, with 15 bases spanning the gap. The CDR3 region has the DNA TGTGCCAGCAGCCCTTCTCCAAGCCCGGAGACCCAGTACTTC. This gives the protein CASSPSPSPETQYF.

This clone has a handful of counts. This sequence joins TRBV7-2 and TRBJ2-7, with a tentative D call TRBD2 (7 bases). The germline V and J ends were trimmed by 3 bases and 1 base, with 16 bases remaining between them. The CDR3 runs to 16 residues. Looked up from germline, CDR1 is SGHTA and CDR2 is FQGNSA. In DNA form, the CDR3 reads TGTGCCAGCAGCTTTGACGGGGGGCAGAGGTCCTACGAGCAGTACTTC. Encoded protein: CASSFDGGQRSYEQYF.

CDR3 DNA sequence: TGTGCCAGCAGCTACGATTCAGGGTACGAGACCCAGTACTTC. Amino acids: CASSYDSGYETQYF. The chain couples TRBV7-8 to TRBJ2-5; a weak D match, TRBD1 (5 bases). This CDR3 comprises 14 residues. V lost 4 bases to trimming and J lost 5 bases, with 14 bases between them. Germline V gene sequence: CDR1 SGHVS, CDR2 FQNEAQ.